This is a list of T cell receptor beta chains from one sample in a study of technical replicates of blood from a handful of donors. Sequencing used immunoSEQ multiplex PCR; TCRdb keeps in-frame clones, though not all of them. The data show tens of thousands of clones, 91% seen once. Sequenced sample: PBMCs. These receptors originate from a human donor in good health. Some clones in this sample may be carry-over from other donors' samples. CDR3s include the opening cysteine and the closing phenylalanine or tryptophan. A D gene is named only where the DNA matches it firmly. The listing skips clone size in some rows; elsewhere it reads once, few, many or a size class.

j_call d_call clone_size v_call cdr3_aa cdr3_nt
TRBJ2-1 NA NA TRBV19 CASSISGMSNNEQFF TGTGCCAGTAGTATCAGTGGTATGTCCAACAATGAGCAGTTCTTC
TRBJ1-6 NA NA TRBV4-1 CASSQDRGGSPLHF TGCGCCAGCAGCCAAGATCGCGGGGGGTCACCCCTCCACTTT
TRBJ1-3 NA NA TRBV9 CARRRSGNTIYF TGTGCCAGGAGGCGCTCTGGAAACACCATATATTTT
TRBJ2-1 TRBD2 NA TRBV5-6 CASSLVRGGNEQFF TGTGCCAGCAGCTTGGTACGGGGAGGGAATGAGCAGTTCTTC
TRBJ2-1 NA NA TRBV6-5 CASSYSGGSSYNEQFF TGTGCCAGCAGTTACTCAGGCGGGTCCTCCTACAATGAGCAGTTCTTC
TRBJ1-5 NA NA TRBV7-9 CASSSDTQPQHF TGTGCCAGCAGCTCTGACACGCAGCCCCAGCATTTT
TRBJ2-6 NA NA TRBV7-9 CASNTGLGGANVLTF TGTGCCAGCAATACAGGGCTTGGGGGGGCCAACGTCCTGACTTTC
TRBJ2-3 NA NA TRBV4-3 CASSQDPGITDTQYF TGCGCCAGCAGCCAAGATCCAGGGATCACAGATACGCAGTATTTT
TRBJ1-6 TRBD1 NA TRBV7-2 CASGRDRGGNSPLHF TGTGCCAGCGGGCGCGACAGGGGTGGTAATTCACCCCTCCACTTT
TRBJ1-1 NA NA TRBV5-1 CASSPTSGVVTEAFF TGCGCCAGCAGTCCGACCTCAGGGGTCGTGACTGAAGCTTTCTTT
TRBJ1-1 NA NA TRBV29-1 CSVAERGKERAFF TGCAGCGTTGCGGAGCGGGGGAAGGAGCGGGCTTTCTTT
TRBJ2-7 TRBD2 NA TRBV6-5 CASSLAGGIYEQYF TGTGCCAGCAGTCTAGCGGGAGGTATCTACGAGCAGTACTTC
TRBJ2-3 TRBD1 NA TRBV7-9 CASSSILSGQGADTQYF TGTGCCAGCAGCTCGATACTCAGCGGACAGGGCGCAGATACGCAGTATTTT
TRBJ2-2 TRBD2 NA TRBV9 CASSLRLAGGTNTGELFF TGTGCCAGCAGCTTGCGACTAGCGGGGGGGACTAACACCGGGGAGCTGTTTTTT
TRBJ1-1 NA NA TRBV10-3 CAISQTGLNTEAFF TGTGCCATCAGTCAGACAGGTTTGAACACTGAAGCTTTCTTT
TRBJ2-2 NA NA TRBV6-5 CASSYAGGRKAGELFF TGTGCCAGCAGTTACGCCGGAGGGAGGAAGGCCGGGGAGCTGTTTTTT
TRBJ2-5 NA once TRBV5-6 CASSFGEGRETQYF TGTGCCAGCAGCTTTGGCGAGGGTAGGGAGACCCAGTACTTC
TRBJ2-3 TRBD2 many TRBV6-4 CASSDVAGGGKDTQYF TGTGCCAGCAGTGACGTAGCGGGGGGAGGTAAAGATACGCAGTATTTT
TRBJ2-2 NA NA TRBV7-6 CASSLAGQTELFF TGTGCCAGCAGCTTGGCAGGGCAAACGGAGCTGTTTTTT
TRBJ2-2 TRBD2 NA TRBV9 CASSVADRPSGTGELFF TGTGCCAGCAGCGTAGCCGACCGGCCTAGCGGCACCGGGGAGCTGTTTTTT
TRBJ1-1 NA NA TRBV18 CASSPTGRGAFF TGTGCCAGCTCACCTACAGGGAGGGGGGCTTTCTTT
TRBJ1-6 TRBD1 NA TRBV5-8 CASSRDRLGSPLHF TGTGCCAGCAGCAGGGACAGGTTGGGTTCACCCCTCCACTTT
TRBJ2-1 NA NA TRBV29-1 CSVEDPRTSYNEQFF TGCAGCGTTGAAGATCCCCGGACATCCTACAATGAGCAGTTCTTC
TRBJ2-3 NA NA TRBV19 CASSMVGGPADTQYF TGTGCCAGTAGTATGGTGGGGGGGCCCGCAGATACGCAGTATTTT
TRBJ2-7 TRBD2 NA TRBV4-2 CASSQGLAGGISYEQYF TGTGCCAGCAGCCAGGGACTAGCGGGGGGGATCTCCTACGAGCAGTACTTC
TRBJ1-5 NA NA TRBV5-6 CASSRLSGINQPQHF TGTGCCAGCAGCCGCCTATCGGGGATCAATCAGCCCCAGCATTTT
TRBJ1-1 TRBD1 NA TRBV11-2 CASSPTGGGGEAFF TGTGCCAGCAGCCCAACAGGGGGCGGAGGGGAAGCTTTCTTT
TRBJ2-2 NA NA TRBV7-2 CASSSKRQGSTGELFF TGTGCCAGCAGCTCAAAGAGGCAGGGAAGCACCGGGGAGCTGTTTTTT
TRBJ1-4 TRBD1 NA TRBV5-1 CASSPTGGEKLFF TGCGCCAGCAGCCCTACAGGGGGGGAAAAACTGTTTTTT
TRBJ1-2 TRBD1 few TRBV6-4 CASSDSTGGGYTF TGTGCCAGCAGTGACTCGACAGGGGGCGGCTACACCTTC
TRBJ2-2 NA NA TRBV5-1 CASRKGDTGELFF TGCGCCAGCAGAAAGGGGGACACCGGGGAGCTGTTTTTT
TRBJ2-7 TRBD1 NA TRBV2 CASGDRGYEQYF TGTGCCAGCGGGGACAGGGGCTACGAGCAGTACTTC
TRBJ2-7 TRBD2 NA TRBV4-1 CASSQGTSGRSYEQYF TGCGCCAGCAGCCAAGGGACTAGCGGTAGATCCTACGAGCAGTACTTC
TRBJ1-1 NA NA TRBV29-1 CSVVGTLQGAEAFF TGCAGCGTAGTAGGGACTCTCCAAGGCGCTGAAGCTTTCTTT
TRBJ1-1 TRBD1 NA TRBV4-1 CASSQDPRQGGITEAFF TGCGCCAGCAGCCAAGATCCCAGACAGGGAGGAATTACTGAAGCTTTCTTT
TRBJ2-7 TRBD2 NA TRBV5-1 CASSFGTSDSYEQYF TGCGCCAGCAGCTTTGGGACTAGCGACTCCTACGAGCAGTACTTC
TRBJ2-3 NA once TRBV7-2 CASSLNYQADTQYF TGTGCCAGCAGCTTAAACTATCAAGCAGATACGCAGTATTTT
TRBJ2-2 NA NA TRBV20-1 CSAPYTGELFF TGCAGTGCTCCCTACACCGGGGAGCTGTTTTTT
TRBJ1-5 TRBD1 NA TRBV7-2 CASSLWQGAGQPQHF TGTGCCAGCAGCTTATGGCAGGGGGCAGGTCAGCCCCAGCATTTT
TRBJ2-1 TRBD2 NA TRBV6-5 CASSYSGSGGYNEQFF TGTGCCAGCAGTTACTCTGGTAGCGGGGGGTACAATGAGCAGTTCTTC
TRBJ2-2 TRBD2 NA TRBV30 CAWRASGRRTGELFF TGTGCCTGGAGGGCTAGCGGGAGAAGGACCGGGGAGCTGTTTTTT
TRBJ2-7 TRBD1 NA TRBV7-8 CASSSTGGSYEQYF TGTGCCAGCAGCTCCACAGGGGGCTCCTACGAGCAGTACTTC
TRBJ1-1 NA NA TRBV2 CASSARATEAFF TGTGCCAGCAGTGCGAGGGCCACTGAAGCTTTCTTT
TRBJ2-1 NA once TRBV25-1 CASSFYNEQFF TGTGCCAGCTCCTTTTACAATGAGCAGTTCTTC
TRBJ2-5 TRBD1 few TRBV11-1 CASSTDRASKTQYF TGTGCCAGCAGCACGGACAGGGCTTCTAAGACCCAGTACTTC
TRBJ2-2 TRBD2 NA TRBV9 CASSVEGGRALPTGELFF TGTGCCAGCAGCGTAGAGGGCGGGAGGGCCTTGCCCACCGGGGAGCTGTTTTTT
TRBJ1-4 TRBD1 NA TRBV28 CASRETGGGEKLFF TGTGCCAGCAGAGAGACAGGGGGGGGTGAAAAACTGTTTTTT
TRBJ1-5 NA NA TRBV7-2 CASSLGQGNQPQHF TGTGCCAGCAGCTTAGGTCAGGGCAATCAGCCCCAGCATTTT
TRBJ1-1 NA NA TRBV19 CASSIGAANTEAFF TGTGCCAGTAGTATCGGTGCCGCGAACACTGAAGCTTTCTTT
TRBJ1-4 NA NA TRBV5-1 CASSTTATNEKLFF TGCGCCAGCAGCACCACAGCAACTAATGAAAAACTGTTTTTT
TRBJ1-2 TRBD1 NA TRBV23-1 CASPRGGQGENGYTF TGCGCCAGCCCTCGAGGAGGACAGGGAGAAAATGGCTACACCTTC
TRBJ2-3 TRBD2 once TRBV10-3 CAISEGLAGVTDTQYF TGTGCCATCAGTGAAGGACTAGCGGGGGTCACAGATACGCAGTATTTT